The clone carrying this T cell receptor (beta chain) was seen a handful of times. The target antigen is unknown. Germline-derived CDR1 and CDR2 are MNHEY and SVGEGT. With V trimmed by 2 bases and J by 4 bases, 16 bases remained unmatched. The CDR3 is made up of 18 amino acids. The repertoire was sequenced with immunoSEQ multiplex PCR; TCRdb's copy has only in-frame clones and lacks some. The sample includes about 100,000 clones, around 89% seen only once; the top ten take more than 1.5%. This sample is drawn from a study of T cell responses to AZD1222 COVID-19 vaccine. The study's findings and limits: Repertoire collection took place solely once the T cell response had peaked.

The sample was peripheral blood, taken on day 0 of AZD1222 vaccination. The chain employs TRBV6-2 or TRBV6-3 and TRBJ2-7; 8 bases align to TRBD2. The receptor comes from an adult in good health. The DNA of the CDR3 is TGTGCCAGCAGTTACGTTGGGCGGGAGGCCTCAAAATGGTACGAGCAGTACTTC. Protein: CASSYVGREASKWYEQYF.